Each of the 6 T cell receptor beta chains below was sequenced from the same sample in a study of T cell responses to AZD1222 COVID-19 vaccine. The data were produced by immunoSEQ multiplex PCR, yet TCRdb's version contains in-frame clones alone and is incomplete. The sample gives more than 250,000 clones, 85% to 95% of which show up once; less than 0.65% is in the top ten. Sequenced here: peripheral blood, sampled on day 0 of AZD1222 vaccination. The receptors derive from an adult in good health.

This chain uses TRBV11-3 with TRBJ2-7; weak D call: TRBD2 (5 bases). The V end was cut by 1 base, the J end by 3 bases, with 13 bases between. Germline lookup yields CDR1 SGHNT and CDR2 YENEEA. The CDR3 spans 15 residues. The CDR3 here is CASSLVTGNRYEQYF. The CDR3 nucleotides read TGTGCCAGCAGCTTAGTAACCGGGAACCGCTACGAGCAGTACTTC.

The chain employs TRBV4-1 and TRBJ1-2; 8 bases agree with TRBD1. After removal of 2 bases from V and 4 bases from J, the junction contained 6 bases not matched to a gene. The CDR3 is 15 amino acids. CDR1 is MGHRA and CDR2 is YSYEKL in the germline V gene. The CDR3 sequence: CASSQTGGVVYGYTF. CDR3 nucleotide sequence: TGCGCCAGCAGCCAAACAGGGGGTGTCGTCTATGGCTACACCTTC.

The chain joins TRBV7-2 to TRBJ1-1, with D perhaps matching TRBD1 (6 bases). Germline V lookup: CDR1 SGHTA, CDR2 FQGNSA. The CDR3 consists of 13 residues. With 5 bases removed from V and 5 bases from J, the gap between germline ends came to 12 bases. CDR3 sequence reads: CASSLKGGTEAFF. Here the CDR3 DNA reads TGTGCCAGCAGCCTAAAAGGGGGGACTGAAGCTTTCTTT.

In DNA, the CDR3 is TGTGCCAGCAGCACACCGGGACAGGGGTTCGAGCAGTACTTC. Its protein product is CASSTPGQGFEQYF. This chain uses TRBV2 with TRBJ2-7; 10 positions match TRBD1. After removal of 6 bases from V and 6 bases from J, the junction contained 8 bases not matched to a gene. There are 14 residues in the CDR3. CDR1 is SNHLY, CDR2 FYNNEI, per germline.

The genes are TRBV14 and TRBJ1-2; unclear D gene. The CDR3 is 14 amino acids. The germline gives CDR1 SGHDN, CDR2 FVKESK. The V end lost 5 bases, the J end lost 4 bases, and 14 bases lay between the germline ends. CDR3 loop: CASSLRTSGYGYTF. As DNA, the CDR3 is TGTGCCAGCAGCTTACGGACCAGCGGCTATGGCTACACCTTC. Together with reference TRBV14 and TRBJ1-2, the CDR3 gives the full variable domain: EAGVTQFPSHSVIEKGQTVTLRCDPISGHDNLYWYRRVMGKEIKFLLHFVKESKQDESGMPNNRFLAERTGGTYSTLKVQPAELEDSGVYFCASSLRTSGYGYTFGSGTRLTVV.

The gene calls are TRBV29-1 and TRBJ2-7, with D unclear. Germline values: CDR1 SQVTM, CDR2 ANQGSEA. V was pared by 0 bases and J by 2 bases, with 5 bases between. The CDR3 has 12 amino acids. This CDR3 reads CSVEDRAYEQYF. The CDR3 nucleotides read TGCAGCGTTGAAGATAGGGCCTACGAGCAGTACTTC.